This T cell receptor (beta chain) derives from a study of tumor-infiltrating lymphocytes in primary liver carcinoma. General study results and limits: Lesser overlap characterized tumor-adjacent and tumor-blood pairs relative to tumor region pairs.

The CDR3 runs 15 residues. V lost 5 bases and J lost 6; bases outside the gene matches: 8. Germline values: CDR1 MNHEY, CDR2 SVGAGI. Co-extracting RNA and DNA was done with about 18-33 mg of unsorted bulk tissue as input. Constant-region priming of roughly 0.45 ug total RNA yielded TCR beta cDNA. Sequencing libraries for TCR beta derived from three nested multiplex PCR rounds that used slightly modified ARM-PCR. Each of the first two PCR rounds ran approximately 11 cycles with TRBV1-TRBV30 forward and C-beta reverse primers. TCRdb recomputed calls from the multiplex PCR reads with MiXCR, one row per CDR3 protein. Found here are around 71,000 distinct CDR3 sequences, 65% to 75% of them singletons; the top ten hold roughly 15%. Remarks on this clonotype: Antigen specificity is unknown.

J is TRBJ2-3 and V is TRBV6-5, with 10 bases fitting TRBD1. Sequenced: liver tumor tissue from sampling region 4. Subset described: tumor region T4, right-lateral pole. The sequence was obtained from a woman aged 55-69 years with primary liver carcinoma and hepatitis B virus infection. The chain's CDR3 is CASSGLTGGRDTQYF. Here the CDR3 DNA reads TGTGCCAGCAGTGGCCTGACAGGGGGCAGGGATACGCAGTATTTT.